This T cell receptor (beta chain) was recorded in a study of blood T cell repertoires in COVID-19. In the study overall: COVID-19 samples from acute and convalescent phases originated in the United States, Italy and Spain. PBMCs, B-cell-depleted T cells, or T cells provided the cDNA or gDNA that made up the material.

Authors' processing steps: It was from reference gene primer amplification that nucleated cell counts were estimated. Method: immunoSEQ multiplex PCR; TCRdb's copy keeps in-frame clones and lacks some. V, J and clone size are taken as reported in that table, and D and trimming were inferred from the DNA itself. The table records 90,000 to 150,000 clones, about 89% of them present only once. The CDR3 runs to 15 residues. J gave up 6 bases and V 4 bases, and 7 bases lay outside the gene matches. Germline CDR1 LNHDA, CDR2 SQIVND (reference sequence). This clone was seen only once. The sequence came from a human donor with acute or convalescent COVID-19. The donor label of this sample is uncertain. This chain connects TRBV19 to TRBJ1-5, with TRBD1 matching over 9 bases. Sequencing input: peripheral blood. CDR3 amino acids: CASSTQGAEGQPQHF. The DNA for the CDR3 is TGTGCCAGTAGTACACAGGGGGCGGAAGGTCAGCCCCAGCATTTT.